This T cell receptor (beta chain) was found in a study of CD8+CD57+ T cells in acquired aplastic anemia. Points from the study as a whole: Overlap between patients and controls comprised roughly 28 CD8+ CDR3 sequences.

The authors sequenced patients whose flow cytometry had shown CD8+CD57+ cell expansion. Everyone among the patients had severe acquired aplastic anemia. CDR3 length: 14 residues. V shed 3 bases and J shed 2 bases, with 9 bases lying between them. Germline V gene sequence: CDR1 LNHDA, CDR2 SQIVND (reference sequence). This clonotype was observed a handful of times. The target antigen is unknown. Genomic DNA, serving as template, underwent TCR beta VDJ and CDR3 profiling. One entry per CDR3 protein, called by TCRdb with MiXCR from the reads. The sample carries some 200,000 distinct CDR3 sequences, roughly 53% recorded once.

The rearrangement uses TRBV19 and TRBJ2-3; tentative D call: TRBD2 (5 bases). The receptor was isolated from a human donor with aplastic anemia. Sequencing was done on a sample of sorted CD4+, CD8+, or CD8+CD57+ T cells (not recorded which) from PBMCs. CDR3 sequence (DNA): TGTGCCAGTAGTATTTCCGGGGACACAGATACGCAGTATTTT. As protein: CASSISGDTDTQYF.